This T cell receptor (beta chain) derives from a study of response to subunit inactivated influenza vaccine. General study results and limits: With each seasonal influenza vaccination, the authors suggested, few new T cells are recruited.

This clonotype appeared a few times. Its specificity is not known. Trimming cost V 9 bases and J 5 bases, with 18 bases left between them. There are 14 residues in the CDR3. The V gene's germline CDR1 is SGHRS and CDR2 YFSETQ. From the RT-PCR reads, TCRdb called clonotypes with MiXCR, one entry per CDR3 protein. The sample has about 500,000 distinct CDR3 sequences, 16% seen once; the top ten hold around 3%. This TCR was recovered from a man aged 50 to 69 who received an inactivated influenza vaccine. The J gene is TRBJ2-1, the V gene TRBV5-1; no clear D. The sample here was CD4+ T cells sorted from PBMCs, taken less than 30 months after vaccination. For the CDR3, the DNA is TGCGCCACCTCCAGGATACGGCAGAACAATGAGCAGTTCTTC. Its protein product is CATSRIRQNNEQFF. The variable domain in full, with the rest retrieved from reference TRBV5-1 and TRBJ2-1, is KAGVTQTPRYLIKTRGQQVTLSCSPISGHRSVSWYQQTPGQGLQFLFEYFSETQRNKGNFPGRFSGRQFSNSRSEMNVSTLELGDSALYLCATSRIRQNNEQFFGPGTRLTVL.